The present T cell receptor beta chain was sequenced within a study of blood T cells in healthy people across ages (dated by TCRdb to about 2015). Describing the broader study: Template switching captured roughly one uniquely barcoded TCR beta cDNA molecule per two T cells in model experiments. To track age-related changes in TCR beta repertoire diversity, the study relied on deep sequencing normalized with unique cDNA molecular identifiers. Four age groups were formed from the donors: young (average roughly 16 years), middle-aged (approximately 39), aged (62) and long-lived (about 80). To avoid experimental bias, donors of different ages were spread randomly across the sequencing lanes. Using the same blood draw, the study looked at two additional independent replicas of 1 million unique cDNA reads for two donors, one aged 18 to 30 and the other aged 80 or older.

Library creation used 5' RACE. Instrument used: Illumina HiSeq 2500. A second PCR of about 6 to 11 cycles was performed with a sample-barcoded 5' primer and a J-beta primer mix. A template-switch 5' adaptor carrying 12 random nucleotides introduced a unique molecular identifier onto each TCR beta cDNA molecule. Each sample yielded at least 2.5 million CDR3-containing paired-end reads. First-strand cDNA was synthesized from all RNA with the Mint cDNA synthesis kit, primed by a TRBC-specific oligonucleotide. Following uracil-DNA glycosylase treatment, a first 18-cycle PCR with universal primers M1SS and BC2_uni_R was performed on all cDNA. Per the source publication's procedure: For normalization, 1 million high-quality reads were randomly selected from each sample, with every read carrying a distinct molecular identifier. Instead of being binned into consensus sequences, reads that shared molecular identifiers were thrown out. MiTCR, set to a Q25 quality threshold and the strictest error-elimination algorithm, was used for CDR3 identification, clonotype clustering and error correction. A nonparametric unseen species model with Euler transformation was used to estimate a lower bound on total TCR beta diversity. The public reads were quality trimmed at Q25 with fastp and then assembled into clones with MiXCR by TCRdb, keeping productive beta chains. Identical CDR3 proteins give one entry, which carries the most common genes and DNA. These V and J calls originate from TCRdb's pipeline instead of the authors' own analysis. Within this sample are about 770,000 distinct CDR3 sequences, with more than 40% of them counted one time only. The top ten clones comprise around 21% of the sample.

Turning to this clonotype: The specificity of this receptor is unknown. No much larger clonotype is one base removed from it; base qualities were not supplied.

Overall results and qualifications from the work: The percentage of naive T cells measured by flow cytometry correlated strongly with observed TCR beta diversity. Total diversity estimates from one million sequenced T cells were considered lower bounds and underestimates. Observed TCR beta diversity per million T cells fell roughly linearly with age, and a significant reduction was already apparent by age roughly 40. Because profiling used bulk unsorted PBMCs, naive and antigen-experienced compartments could not be compared conclusively. The CMV infection status of donors was not known, potentially confounding age-related changes in expanded clonotypes. Compared with the aged group, more naive CD4+ T cells, fewer expanded clones and increased TCR diversity were shown by the long-lived group, suggesting age selection.

Donors were a few dozen systemically healthy Caucasian individuals from Russia aged about 6 to 100 years. Each donor gave ten milliliters of peripheral blood, collected into EDTA-treated Vacutainer tubes. Ficoll-Paque density-gradient centrifugation was used to isolate PBMCs, with at least 7 million per sample. Trizol reagent was used to extract total RNA from PBMCs, with at least 5 micrograms per sample. For every donor, flow cytometry on a PBMC aliquot measured the percentage of naive CD45RAhigh/CD27high T cells. The origin of this receptor is a man in his sixties in good health. The sample was blood.

The DNA is TGTGCCATCAGTGACGACATTACCTATGGCTACACCTTC. The translation is CAISDDITYGYTF. The rearrangement joined TRBV10-3 to TRBJ1-2, with the D gene not confidently named. CDR1 and CDR2 are read off the germline V gene as ENHRY and SYGVKD. The junction shows trimming of 3 bases on V and 4 bases on J, plus 9 bases between the germline ends. Inclusive of the bounding cysteine and phenylalanine, the CDR3 is 13 residues long. Only the CDR3 region is kept as DNA, spanning 39 bases read in frame from base 1.